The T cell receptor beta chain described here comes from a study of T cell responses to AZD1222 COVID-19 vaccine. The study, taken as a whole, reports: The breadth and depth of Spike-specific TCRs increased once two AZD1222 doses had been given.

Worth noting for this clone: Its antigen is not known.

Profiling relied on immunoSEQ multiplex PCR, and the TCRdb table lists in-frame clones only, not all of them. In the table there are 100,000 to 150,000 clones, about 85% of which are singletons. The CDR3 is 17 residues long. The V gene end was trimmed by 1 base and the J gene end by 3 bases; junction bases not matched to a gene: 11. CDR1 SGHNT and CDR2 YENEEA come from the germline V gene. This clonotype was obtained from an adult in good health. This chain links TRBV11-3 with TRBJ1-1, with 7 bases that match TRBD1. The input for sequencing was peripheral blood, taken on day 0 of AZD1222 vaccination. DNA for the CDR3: TGTGCCAGCAGCTTAGGTCTGCTCGGACAGGTGTACACTGAAGCTTTCTTT. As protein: CASSLGLLGQVYTEAFF.